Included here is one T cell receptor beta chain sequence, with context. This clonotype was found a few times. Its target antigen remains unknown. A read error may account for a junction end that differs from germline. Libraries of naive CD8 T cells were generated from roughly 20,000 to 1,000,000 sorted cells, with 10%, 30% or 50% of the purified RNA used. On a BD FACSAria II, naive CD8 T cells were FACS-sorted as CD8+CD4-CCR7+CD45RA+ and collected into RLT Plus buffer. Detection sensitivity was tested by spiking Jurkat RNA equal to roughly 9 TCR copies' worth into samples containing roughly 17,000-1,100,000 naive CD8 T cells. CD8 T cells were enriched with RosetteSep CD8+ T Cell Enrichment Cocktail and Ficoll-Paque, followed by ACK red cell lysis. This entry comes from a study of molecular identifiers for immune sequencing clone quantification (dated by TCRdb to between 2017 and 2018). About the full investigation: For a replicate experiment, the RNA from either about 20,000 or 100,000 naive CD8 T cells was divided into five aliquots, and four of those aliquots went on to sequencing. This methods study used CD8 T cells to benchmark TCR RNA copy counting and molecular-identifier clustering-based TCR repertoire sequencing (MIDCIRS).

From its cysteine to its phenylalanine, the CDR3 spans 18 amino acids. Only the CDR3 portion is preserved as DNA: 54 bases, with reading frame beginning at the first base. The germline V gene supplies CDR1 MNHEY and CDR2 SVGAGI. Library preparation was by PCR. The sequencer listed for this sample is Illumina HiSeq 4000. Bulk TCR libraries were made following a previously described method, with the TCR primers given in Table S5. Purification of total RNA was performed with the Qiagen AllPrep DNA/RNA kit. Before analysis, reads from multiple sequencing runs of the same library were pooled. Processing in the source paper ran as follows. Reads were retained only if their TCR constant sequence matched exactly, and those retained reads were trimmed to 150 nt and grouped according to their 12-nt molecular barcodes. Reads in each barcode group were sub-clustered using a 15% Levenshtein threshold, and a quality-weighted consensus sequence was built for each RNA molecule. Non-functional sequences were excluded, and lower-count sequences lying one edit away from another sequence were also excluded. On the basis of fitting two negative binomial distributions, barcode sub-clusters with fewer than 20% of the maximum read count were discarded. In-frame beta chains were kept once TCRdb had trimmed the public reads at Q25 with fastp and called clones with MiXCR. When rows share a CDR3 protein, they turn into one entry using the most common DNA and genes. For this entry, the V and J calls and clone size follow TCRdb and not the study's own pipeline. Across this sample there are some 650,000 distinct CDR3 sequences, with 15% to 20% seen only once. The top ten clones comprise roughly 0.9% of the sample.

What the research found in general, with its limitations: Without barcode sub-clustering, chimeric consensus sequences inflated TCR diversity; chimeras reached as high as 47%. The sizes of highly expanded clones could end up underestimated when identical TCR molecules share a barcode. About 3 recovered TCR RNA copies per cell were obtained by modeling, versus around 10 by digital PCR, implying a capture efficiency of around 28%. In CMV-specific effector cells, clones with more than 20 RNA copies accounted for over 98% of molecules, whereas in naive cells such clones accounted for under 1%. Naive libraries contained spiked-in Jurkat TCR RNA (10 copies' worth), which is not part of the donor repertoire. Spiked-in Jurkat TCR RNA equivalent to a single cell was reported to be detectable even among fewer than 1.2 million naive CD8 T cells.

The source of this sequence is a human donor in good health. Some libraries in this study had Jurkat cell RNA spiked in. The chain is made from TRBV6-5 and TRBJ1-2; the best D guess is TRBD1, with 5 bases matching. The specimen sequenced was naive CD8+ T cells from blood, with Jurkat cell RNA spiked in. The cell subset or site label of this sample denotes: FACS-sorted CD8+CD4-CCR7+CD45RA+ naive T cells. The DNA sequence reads TGTGCCAGCAGTTACGGTGGGGCGCAGGCCCCGCTAGCCTATGGCCACACCTTC. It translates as CASSYGGAQAPLAYGHTF.